These 18 T cell receptor beta chains came from one sample sequenced in a study of response to subunit inactivated influenza vaccine. TCRdb reanalysed the RT-PCR reads using MiXCR and keeps one entry per CDR3 protein. The repertoire has under 550,000 distinct CDR3 sequences, less than 8% of them found once; the top ten carry approximately 13%. This specimen was PBMCs from blood, taken approximately 25 months after vaccination. These receptors all come from a man in his fifties or sixties who received an inactivated influenza vaccine.

This clonotype has only a few counts. CDR3: CASSQYFSSGANVLTF. The CDR3 nucleotides read TGCGCCAGCAGCCAGTACTTCAGCTCTGGGGCCAACGTCCTGACTTTC. The chain is built from TRBV4-3 and TRBJ2-6; the D is unclear. CDR1 and CDR2 from the germline V gene are LGHNA and YSLEER. The V gene lost 3 bases and the J gene lost 0 bases, with 9 bases spanning the gap. This CDR3 spans 16 amino acids.

This clonotype occurred once. V usage is TRBV7-8 and J usage is TRBJ2-1; D is ambiguous. Germline V gives CDR1 SGHVS, CDR2 FQNEAQ. With 2 bases removed from V and 9 bases from J, the gap between germline ends came to 8 bases. This CDR3 is 12 amino acids long. The CDR3 sequence is CASSLKVGEQFF. The CDR3 coding sequence is TGTGCCAGCAGCTTAAAGGTGGGTGAGCAGTTCTTC.

Written as DNA, the CDR3 is TGTGCCAGCAGTTTAACCGGGACTAGCGGGTACAGCTCCTACAATGAGCAGTTCTTC. Translation: CASSLTGTSGYSSYNEQFF. The chain carries TRBV27 and TRBJ2-1, with 12 bases matching TRBD2. This CDR3 spans 19 amino acids. Per germline, CDR1 MNHEY and CDR2 SMNVEV (reference sequence). The junction had 8 bases not matched to a gene; V was cut back by 2 bases and J by 0 bases.

This clonotype turned up a few times. The chain uses TRBV7-9 and TRBJ2-7; no definite D call. V was trimmed by 8 bases and J by 1 base, leaving 9 bases between them. The CDR3 has 12 residues. Germline V gene lookup returns CDR1 SEHNR and CDR2 FQNEAQ (reference sequence). The CDR3 DNA reads TGTGCCAGCGCTGGGAAATCCTACGAGCAGTACTTC. Residues: CASAGKSYEQYF.

This clonotype was seen more than once but under ten times. The chain carries TRBV7-2 and TRBJ1-2; TRBD1 aligns across 7 bases. The V and J ends lost 6 bases and 5 bases, in that order; junction bases with no gene match: 9. CDR3 length: 14 residues. In germline, CDR1 is SGHTA, CDR2 FQGNSA. CDR3 nucleotides: TGTGCCAGCAGGGAATGGGCGACAGGGTATGGCTACACCTTC. Encoded protein: CASREWATGYGYTF.

The chain is built from TRBV4-1 and TRBJ1-5; D perhaps matches TRBD1 (5 bases). V was shortened by 2 bases and J by 0 bases, with 8 bases between the two germline ends. The CDR3 contains 15 residues. Germline V gene sequence: CDR1 MGHRA, CDR2 YSYEKL. CDR3 coding DNA: TGCGCCAGCAGCCAACAGGACATTAGCAATCAGCCCCAGCATTTT. This encodes CASSQQDISNQPQHF.

The table lists this clonotype with a count of one. The DNA of the CDR3 is TGTGCCAGCAGCTTAGTCGACCTAGCGGGCAATGAGCAGTTCTTC. It encodes CASSLVDLAGNEQFF. The chain is built from TRBV11-2 and TRBJ2-1; 8 bases line up with TRBD2. V lost 1 base to trimming and J lost 6 bases; unmatched junction nucleotides: 5. Germline V gene data show CDR1 as SGHAT and CDR2 as FQNNGV. CDR3 length: 15 residues. The full variable domain, its missing parts supplied by reference TRBV11-2 and TRBJ2-1, is EAGVAQSPRYKIIEKRQSVAFWCNPISGHATLYWYQQILGQGPKLLIQFQNNGVVDDSQLPKDRFSAERLKGVDSTLKIQPAKLEDSAVYLCASSLVDLAGNEQFFGPGTRLTVL.

This clonotype occurred once. Just one base apart from a much larger clone, this may be a read error. The chain employs TRBV11-1 and TRBJ2-1, with TRBD1 as a possible D gene (6 bases). The V gene's germline CDR1 is SGHAT and CDR2 FQDESV (reference sequence). The CDR3 loop spans 14 amino acids. CDR3 amino acids: CASSSLRRGNEEFF. The CDR3 DNA sequence: TGTGCCAGCAGCTCCCTGCGAAGGGGGAATGAGGAGTTCTTC.

This clonotype was counted only a few times. V usage is TRBV20-1 and J usage is TRBJ1-2; D remains unclear. Germline values: CDR1 DFQATT, CDR2 SNEGSKA (reference sequence). V lost 5 bases and J lost 2, with 9 bases in between. This CDR3 spans 12 amino acids. The DNA of the CDR3 is TGCAGTGCTTCGGCCGGGAACTATGGCTACACCTTC. Amino acid sequence: CSASAGNYGYTF.

CDR3 DNA: TGTGCCAGCAGCTTATCAACCTATGGCTACACCTTC. Translated: CASSLSTYGYTF. This chain links TRBV5-6 with TRBJ1-2, with D unclear. Germline V CDR1 and CDR2: SGHDT, YYEEEE. This CDR3 has 12 amino acids. V lost 2 bases and J 4 bases, leaving 6 bases between the germline ends. The entire variable domain, with the rest obtained from reference TRBV5-6 and TRBJ1-2, is as follows: DAGVTQSPTHLIKTRGQQVTLRCSPKSGHDTVSWYQQALGQGPQFIFQYYEEEERQRGNFPDRFSGHQFPNYSSELNVNALLLGDSALYLCASSLSTYGYTFGSGTRLTVV.

The chain joins TRBV6-2 or TRBV6-3 to TRBJ2-1, with 9 bases lining up with TRBD2. CDR3 size: 15 residues. Losses at the gene ends were 4 bases for V and 6 bases for J; bases not matched to a gene: 7. Germline-derived CDR1 and CDR2 are MNHEY and SVGEGT. CDR3 amino acids: CASSSGGGATNEQFF. CDR3 DNA sequence: TGTGCCAGCAGTTCTGGCGGGGGGGCCACCAATGAGCAGTTCTTC.

The chain recombines TRBV4-1 with TRBJ1-5; D gene uncertain. The CDR3 spans 16 residues. Between the trimmed V and J ends, which lost 0 bases and 1 base, there was a span of 10 bases. The V gene's germline CDR1 is MGHRA and CDR2 YSYEKL. DNA for the CDR3: TGCGCCAGCAGCCAAGAAATGGGCGGAAGCAATCAGCCCCAGCATTTT. Its translation: CASSQEMGGSNQPQHF.

The chain links TRBV20-1 to TRBJ2-7, with 9 bases identical to TRBD1. V gave up 0 bases and J gave up 5 bases; unmatched junction bases: 5. Germline-derived CDR1 and CDR2 are DFQATT and SNEGSKA (reference sequence). The CDR3 totals 14 residues. In DNA, the CDR3 is TGCAGTGCTAGAGATCCACAGGGGGCCCACGAGCAGTACTTC. Protein product: CSARDPQGAHEQYF.

There are a few counts of this clonotype. The V call is TRBV3-1, the J call TRBJ2-3, with TRBD2 matching over 7 bases. The CDR3 length is 15 residues. Germline CDR1 is LGHDT and CDR2 is YNNKEL (reference sequence). Germline trimming cut 4 bases from V and 2 bases from J; bases unmatched to any gene: 6. CDR3 nucleotides: TGTGCCAGCAGCCGATTCGGGGGGACCACAGATACGCAGTATTTT. Amino acid sequence: CASSRFGGTTDTQYF.

This clonotype was picked up many times. The rearrangement uses TRBV7-2 and TRBJ2-3; 7 bases are a match to TRBD2. This CDR3 has 16 residues. J gave up 3 bases and V 5 bases, and 11 bases lay outside the gene matches. The germline gives CDR1 SGHTA, CDR2 FQGNSA. The CDR3 nucleotides are TGTGCCAGCAGCCACTCATCGGGAGGTGGTACAGATACGCAGTATTTT. As protein: CASSHSSGGGTDTQYF.

The rearrangement uses TRBV3-1 and TRBJ1-5, with D perhaps TRBD1 (5 bases). V was cut by 3 bases and J by 4 bases, with 10 bases left in between. The CDR3 is 14 amino acids. Germline V gene lookup returns CDR1 LGHDT and CDR2 YNNKEL (reference sequence). CDR3 region: CASSQTRGNQPQHF. CDR3 sequence (DNA): TGTGCCAGCAGCCAGACCCGGGGGAATCAGCCCCAGCATTTT.

The table lists this clonotype with a few counts. V gene TRBV24-1 combines with J gene TRBJ2-2; D might be TRBD1 (5 bases). CDR1 KGHDR and CDR2 SFDVKD come from the germline V gene. CDR3 length equals 19 residues. The ends were cut back, 3 bases at V and 4 bases at J, with 23 bases in the middle. The CDR3 DNA reads TGTGCCACCAGTGATGTCCGTCTAGGGGTGAGAGGTGGCACCGGGGAGCTGTTTTTT. It translates to CATSDVRLGVRGGTGELFF.

This clonotype was counted a few times. The chain recombines TRBV6-2 or TRBV6-3 with TRBJ2-7, with a tentative D call TRBD1 (6 bases). Trimming shortened V by 0 bases and J by 4 bases, and 7 bases separated the two germline ends. Germline loops: CDR1 MNHEY, CDR2 SVGEGT. The CDR3 is 13 amino acids. CDR3 nucleotide sequence: TGTGCCAGCAGTTACTCGAGGGGGTACGAGCAGTACTTC. It is translated as CASSYSRGYEQYF.